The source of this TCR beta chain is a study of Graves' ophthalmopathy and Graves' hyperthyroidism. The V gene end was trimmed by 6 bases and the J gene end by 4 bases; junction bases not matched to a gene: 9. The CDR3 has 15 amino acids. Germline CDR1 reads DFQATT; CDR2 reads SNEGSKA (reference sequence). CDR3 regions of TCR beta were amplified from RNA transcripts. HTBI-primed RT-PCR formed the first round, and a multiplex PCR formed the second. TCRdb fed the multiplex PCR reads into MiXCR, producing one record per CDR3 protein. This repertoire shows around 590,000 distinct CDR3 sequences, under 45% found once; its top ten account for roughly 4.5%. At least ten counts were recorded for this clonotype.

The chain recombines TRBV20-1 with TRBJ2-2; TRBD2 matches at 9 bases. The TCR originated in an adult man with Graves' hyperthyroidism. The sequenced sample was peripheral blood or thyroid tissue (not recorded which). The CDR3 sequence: CSATSGTSITGELFF. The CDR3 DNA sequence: TGCAGTGCAACCTCCGGGACTAGCATCACCGGGGAGCTGTTTTTT.